Listed here is a single TCR beta chain. The germline CDR1 and CDR2 sequences are GTSNPN and SVGIG (reference sequence). V was clipped by 2 bases and J by 10 bases; unmatched bases: 5. CDR3 length: 14 residues. The assay was immunoSEQ multiplex PCR, and TCRdb's table has in-frame clones only and misses some. Here the sample spans about 57,000 clones, approximately 90% being singletons. This sample was included in a study of T cell changes during pregnancy in multiple sclerosis. The sequence was collected from a female donor with multiple sclerosis, enrolled in a pregnancy study. V gene TRBV30 combines with J gene TRBJ2-1; TRBD2 matches 13 bases. The sequenced sample was CD4+ T cells from peripheral blood mononuclear cells, obtained in the second trimester of pregnancy. CDR3 region: CAWSRTSGRAEQFF. CDR3 nucleotide sequence: TGTGCCTGGAGTAGGACTAGCGGGAGAGCAGAGCAGTTCTTC.